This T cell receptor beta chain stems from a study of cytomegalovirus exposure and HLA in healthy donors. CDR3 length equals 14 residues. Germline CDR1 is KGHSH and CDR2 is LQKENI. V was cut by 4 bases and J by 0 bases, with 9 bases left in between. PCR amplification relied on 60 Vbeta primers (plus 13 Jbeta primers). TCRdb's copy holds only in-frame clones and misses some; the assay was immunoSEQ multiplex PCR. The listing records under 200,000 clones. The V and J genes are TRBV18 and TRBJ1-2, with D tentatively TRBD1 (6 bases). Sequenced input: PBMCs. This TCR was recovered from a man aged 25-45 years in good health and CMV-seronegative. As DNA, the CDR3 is TGTGCCAGCTCACAGGGGGAAGCTAACTATGGCTACACCTTC. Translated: CASSQGEANYGYTF.